This T cell receptor beta chain was sequenced for a study of T cell repertoires in cytomegalovirus infection. Study context: Public TCR beta signatures were indicative of both CMV infection and a matching HLA type.

Findings and limits, study-wide: Summed frequency of shared TCR beta families picked out CMV carriers who also had the relevant HLA.

From germline, CDR1 is KGHSH and CDR2 LQKENI. V lost 4 bases, J lost 2 bases, and 14 bases lay in between. The CDR3 runs to 15 residues. The table lists this clonotype with many counts. Its specificity is not known. TCRdb re-called the reads through MiXCR, storing one row per CDR3 protein. The data show fewer than 550,000 distinct CDR3 sequences, approximately 10% seen once. The sequenced sample consisted of PBMCs. The chain uses TRBV18 and TRBJ1-2, with a tentative D call TRBD1 (5 bases). The receptor's source is a human donor in good health (CMV status not recorded). Some clones in this sample may be carry-over from other donors' samples. The CDR3 here is CASSLGGVLNYGYTF. CDR3 in DNA: TGTGCCAGCTCACTCGGAGGGGTCCTGAACTATGGCTACACCTTC.